A single sample gave rise to the 15 T cell receptor beta chains below, sequenced in a study of a mutant IDH1 vaccine in newly diagnosed glioma. The time point is: baseline, week 1 (first vaccination visit). Treatment specified: pre-vaccination baseline after standard-of-care therapy. The repertoire was sequenced with immunoSEQ multiplex PCR; TCRdb's copy has only in-frame clones and lacks some. The sample holds tens of thousands of clones, roughly 88% seen once. This sample comprised PBMCs, obtained from a glioma patient treated with radiotherapy, temozolomide or both. The receptors were sampled from a man aged 35 to 55 with glioma.

The J gene is TRBJ2-1, the V gene TRBV15; 9 nucleotides align to TRBD2. With V trimmed by 0 bases and J by 9 bases, 9 bases remained unmatched. Per germline, CDR1 LNHNV and CDR2 YYDKDF (reference sequence). The CDR3 spans 16 residues. This CDR3 is CATSRDRGGRESEQFF. The DNA for the CDR3 is TGTGCCACCAGCAGAGATCGCGGCGGGAGGGAGAGTGAGCAGTTCTTC.

This clone was seen just once. The chain employs TRBV9 and TRBJ2-7; D ambiguous. Germline V gives CDR1 SGDLS, CDR2 YYNGEE. The CDR3 is 16 amino acids. The germline V and J ends were trimmed by 0 bases and 4 bases, with 17 bases remaining between them. As DNA, the CDR3 is TGTGCCAGCAGCGTAGGACCGGCGCTAGAACGGTACGAGCAGTACTTC. Protein sequence: CASSVGPALERYEQYF.

The chain uses TRBV6-5 and TRBJ2-5; TRBD2 is a possible D gene (6 bases). There are 14 residues in the CDR3. Trimming removed 2 bases from V and 1 base from J, with 8 bases in between. Germline V gene sequence: CDR1 MNHEY, CDR2 SVGAGI. CDR3 bases: TGTGCCAGCAGTTACGCGGGATTCCAAGAGACCCAGTACTTC. Protein: CASSYAGFQETQYF.

This chain connects TRBV5-1 to TRBJ2-1; D is ambiguous. This CDR3 contains 12 residues. Germline CDR1 and CDR2: SGHRS and YFSETQ. Trimming removed 4 bases from V and 9 bases from J, with 11 bases in between. Written as DNA, the CDR3 is TGCGCCAGCAGCCCCCTGGGCGGTGAGCAGTTCTTC. Translating it yields CASSPLGGEQFF. The variable domain in full, with the rest retrieved from reference TRBV5-1 and TRBJ2-1, is KAGVTQTPRYLIKTRGQQVTLSCSPISGHRSVSWYQQTPGQGLQFLFEYFSETQRNKGNFPGRFSGRQFSNSRSEMNVSTLELGDSALYLCASSPLGGEQFFGPGTRLTVL.

The chain carries TRBV19 and TRBJ1-5; D is possibly TRBD1 (5 bases). The CDR3 extends over 14 amino acids. Trimming removed 4 bases from V and 0 bases from J, with 7 bases in between. Germline lookup yields CDR1 LNHDA and CDR2 SQIVND (reference sequence). CDR3 region: CASSRGNSNQPQHF. The CDR3 DNA is TGTGCCAGTAGTAGGGGGAATAGCAATCAGCCCCAGCATTTT.

In its sample, this clone was seen once. The sample holds other DNA sequences that translate to the same CDR3. The rearrangement links TRBV20-1 to TRBJ1-1; D remains ambiguous. Germline CDR1 DFQATT, CDR2 SNEGSKA (reference sequence). V lost 0 bases and J 2 bases, leaving 1 base between the germline ends. The CDR3 loop spans 11 amino acids. Here the CDR3 reads CSARENTEAFF. The CDR3, as DNA: TGCAGTGCTAGAGAAAACACTGAAGCTTTCTTT.

The rearrangement uses TRBV7-9 and TRBJ2-7; D not resolved. This CDR3 has 11 residues. The V gene lost 6 bases and the J gene lost 3 bases, with 6 bases spanning the gap. Germline V lookup: CDR1 SEHNR, CDR2 FQNEAQ (reference sequence). CDR3 nucleotides: TGTGCCAGCAGTTTATACTACGAGCAGTACTTC. This gives the protein CASSLYYEQYF.

This clone was seen more than once but under ten times. The chain employs TRBV19 and TRBJ2-2, with D perhaps matching TRBD2 (6 bases). The CDR3 sequence is 13 residues long. CDR1 is LNHDA and CDR2 is SQIVND in the germline V gene (reference sequence). V was pared by 6 bases and J by 3 bases, with 8 bases between. The DNA for the CDR3 is TGTGCCAGTAGCGGGAGACACACCGGGGAGCTGTTTTTT. This encodes CASSGRHTGELFF. The entire variable domain, with the rest obtained from reference TRBV19 and TRBJ2-2, is as follows: DGGITQSPKYLFRKEGQNVTLSCEQNLNHDAMYWYRQDPGQGLRLIYYSQIVNDFQKGDIAEGYSVSREKKESFPLTVTSAQKNPTAFYLCASSGRHTGELFFGEGSRLTVL.

This sequence joins TRBV30 and TRBJ1-1, with TRBD1 identical over 8 bases. The CDR3 runs to 18 residues. V lost 3 bases and J lost 1; bases outside the gene matches: 16. Germline CDR1 is GTSNPN and CDR2 is SVGIG (reference sequence). CDR3 sequence (DNA): TGTGCCTGGAGGGAGGGGGACAGGCTATATTTCCCGAACACTGAAGCTTTCTTT. Its protein is CAWREGDRLYFPNTEAFF. Complete variable domain (other parts from reference TRBV30 and TRBJ1-1): SQTIHQWPATLVQPVGSPLSLECTVEGTSNPNLYWYRQAAGRGLQLLFYSVGIGQISSEVPQNLSASRPQDRQFILSSKKLLLSDSGFYLCAWREGDRLYFPNTEAFFGQGTRLTVV.

The chain carries TRBV7-9 and TRBJ2-5; 11 bases align to TRBD2. Germline loops: CDR1 SEHNR, CDR2 FQNEAQ (reference sequence). The CDR3 is 13 amino acids. V was clipped by 6 bases and J by 4 bases; unmatched bases: 1. CDR3 nucleotides: TGTGCCAGCAGGGGGACTAGCGGAGAGACCCAGTACTTC. Amino acid sequence: CASRGTSGETQYF.

The V gene is TRBV19, the J gene TRBJ2-3; the match to TRBD2 covers 7 bases. CDR1 and CDR2 from the germline V gene are LNHDA and SQIVND (reference sequence). V lost 5 bases to trimming and J lost 0 bases; unmatched junction nucleotides: 14. The length of the CDR3 is 18 residues. DNA of the CDR3: TGTGCCAGTAGTGAGGTGGCGGCTAGCGGACTAAGCACAGATACGCAGTATTTT. Residues: CASSEVAASGLSTDTQYF.

The chain uses TRBV18 and TRBJ1-2; TRBD1 aligns across 8 bases. This CDR3 is 16 amino acids long. Trimming cost V 1 base and J 4 bases; bases outside gene matches: 8. The germline CDR1 and CDR2 sequences are KGHSH and LQKENI. The CDR3 coding sequence is TGTGCCAGCTCACCACGAGCCAGGGGGCTCGGCTATGGCTACACCTTC. Its protein product is CASSPRARGLGYGYTF. Based on the CDR3 plus reference TRBV18 and TRBJ1-2, the full variable domain is NAGVMQNPRHLVRRRGQEARLRCSPMKGHSHVYWYRQLPEEGLKFMVYLQKENIIDESGMPKERFSAEFPKEGPSILRIQQVVRGDSAAYFCASSPRARGLGYGYTFGSGTRLTVV.

The rearrangement joins TRBV9 to TRBJ1-2; D unresolved. Germline CDR1 SGDLS, CDR2 YYNGEE. V was clipped by 0 bases and J by 5 bases, with 17 bases between them. The CDR3 is 16 residues long. The DNA for the CDR3 is TGTGCCAGCAGCGTAGCTGGTGACGCCCGCGGGTATGGCTACACCTTC. Its translation is CASSVAGDARGYGYTF. Based on the CDR3 plus reference TRBV9 and TRBJ1-2, the full variable domain is DSGVTQTPKHLITATGQRVTLRCSPRSGDLSVYWYQQSLDQGLQFLIQYYNGEERAKGNILERFSAQQFPDLHSELNLSSLELGDSALYFCASSVAGDARGYGYTFGSGTRLTVV.

The chain carries TRBV5-1 and TRBJ2-7; 7 bases are a match to TRBD2. CDR1 is SGHRS, CDR2 YFSETQ, per germline. V lost 3 bases and J lost 5; bases outside the gene matches: 8. CDR3 length equals 14 residues. The CDR3 is CASSYVAGRDEQYF. The CDR3, as DNA: TGCGCCAGCAGCTATGTGGCAGGGAGGGACGAGCAGTACTTC.

V usage is TRBV6-1 and J usage is TRBJ2-3; D gene uncertain. This CDR3 contains 14 residues. Trimming took 6 bases from V and 1 from J, leaving 11 bases between them. The V gene's germline CDR1 is MNHNS and CDR2 SASEGT. Written as DNA, the CDR3 is TGTGCCAGCAGGTTTAGGGAAGGCACAGATACGCAGTATTTT. Translated, it gives CASRFREGTDTQYF.